The source of this T cell receptor beta chain is a study of shared clonotypes between healthy human individuals. V dropped 0 bases and J dropped 6 bases, with 13 bases sitting between them. The CDR3 has 14 residues. The germline V gene has CDR1 SGHRS and CDR2 YFSETQ. Sequenced by immunoSEQ multiplex PCR; TCRdb stores in-frame clones only, minus some. The sample contains about 680,000 clones, over 65% of which appear only once. Study-level findings and limits: Naive CD4 clonotypes overlapped across a handful of donors at 4.5% to 5.5%.

Worth noting for this clone: Antigen: not known.

The sample taken for sequencing was memory CD4+ T cells sorted from blood. Subset in this sample: CD45RA-negative fraction. This clonotype was obtained from a woman in her 30s in good health. The chain is built from TRBV5-1 and TRBJ2-7; D may be TRBD2 (5 bases). This CDR3 is CASSLGGVGGEQYF. Here the CDR3 DNA reads TGCGCCAGCAGCTTGGGGGGAGTAGGAGGCGAGCAGTACTTC.